This T cell receptor (beta chain) is from a study of T cell repertoires in cytomegalovirus infection. Study-level results: In two of eight donors, the top clonotype was HLA-C-restricted CMV-specific.

Each CDR3 protein is one row after TCRdb ran MiXCR on the reads. Found here are about 260,000 distinct CDR3 sequences, roughly 9.1% of them singletons; the top ten hold more than 13%. The length of the CDR3 is 15 residues. Trimming shortened V by 3 bases and J by 1 base, and 7 bases separated the two germline ends. This clonotype was seen ten or more times. What it binds is unknown. The chain links TRBV12-3 or TRBV12-4 to TRBJ2-6, with D perhaps TRBD1 (5 bases). This TCR came from a human donor in good health (CMV status not recorded). Some clones in this sample may be carry-over from other donors' samples. Sequencing used PBMCs. DNA of the CDR3: TGTGCCAGCAGTTTTACAGGATCTGGGGCCAACGTCCTGACTTTC. Protein: CASSFTGSGANVLTF.